What follows are 21 T cell receptor beta chains derived from one specimen sequenced in a study of breast tumors, draining lymph nodes, adjacent tissues. TCRdb processed the multiplex PCR reads anew with MiXCR; each CDR3 protein has one entry. Of about 21,000 distinct CDR3 sequences listed, approximately 31% are singletons. The sample consisted of breast tumor tissue. The receptors originated from a female donor with breast cancer. Some clones in this sample may be carry-over from other donors' samples.

This clonotype was observed at least ten times. The rearrangement uses TRBV7-8 and TRBJ2-5, with 7 nucleotides matching TRBD2. This CDR3 is built from 14 residues. CDR1 is SGHVS, CDR2 FQNEAQ, per germline. Trimming took 1 base from V and 4 from J; bases not matched to a gene: 3. CDR3 nucleotides: TGTGCCAGCAGCTTAGGCGGGAGAGGAGAGACCCAGTACTTC. It yields the protein CASSLGGRGETQYF.

The sample holds many counts of this clonotype. This sequence joins TRBV11-2 and TRBJ2-6, with TRBD2 identical over 7 bases. V gave up 5 bases and J gave up 0 bases; unmatched junction bases: 4. This CDR3 comprises 16 residues. Germline CDR1 is SGHAT and CDR2 is FQNNGV. For the CDR3, the DNA is TGTGCCAGCAGCCACCGGACTAGCTCTGGGGCCAACGTCCTGACTTTC. This sequence encodes CASSHRTSSGANVLTF. Filled out from reference TRBV11-2 and TRBJ2-6, the complete variable domain reads EAGVAQSPRYKIIEKRQSVAFWCNPISGHATLYWYQQILGQGPKLLIQFQNNGVVDDSQLPKDRFSAERLKGVDSTLKIQPAKLEDSAVYLCASSHRTSSGANVLTFGAGSRLTVL.

The chain carries TRBV7-8 and TRBJ2-3; 10 positions match TRBD2. Germline loops: CDR1 SGHVS, CDR2 FQNEAQ. J was trimmed by 3 bases and V by 0 bases; bases with no gene match: 3. This CDR3 comprises 16 residues. The CDR3 DNA reads TGTGCCAGCAGCTTAGCGCCTAGCGGGAGAACAGATACGCAGTATTTT. It yields the protein CASSLAPSGRTDTQYF. Drawing the rest from reference TRBV7-8 and TRBJ2-3, the complete variable domain is GAGVSQSPRYKVAKRGQDVALRCDPISGHVSLFWYQQALGQGPEFLTYFQNEAQLDKSGLPSDRFFAERPEGSVSTLKIQRTQQEDSAVYLCASSLAPSGRTDTQYFGPGTRLTVL.

Of note for this clonotype: It may be a read error: a sequence one base away is much more abundant. The V call is TRBV18, the J call TRBJ2-3, with TRBD1 matching 7 bases. This CDR3 is built from 15 residues. The ends lost 3 bases at V and 1 base at J; junction bases unmatched: 4. Germline CDR1 and CDR2: KGHSH and LQKENI. The CDR3 DNA sequence: TGTGCCAGCTCACCGGACAGGACACGCACAGATACGCAGTATTTT. Its protein product is CASSPDRTRTDTQYF.

At least ten counts were recorded for this clonotype. The chain uses TRBV5-1 and TRBJ1-2; 10 positions match TRBD1. J was trimmed by 4 bases and V by 0 bases; bases with no gene match: 3. Germline V gene sequence: CDR1 SGHRS, CDR2 YFSETQ. This CDR3 contains 15 residues. CDR3 sequence reads: CASSLGDRGSYGYTF. The CDR3 DNA is TGCGCCAGCAGCTTGGGGGACAGGGGTAGCTATGGCTACACCTTC.

This sequence joins TRBV5-1 and TRBJ2-4; D unresolved. Germline CDR1 and CDR2: SGHRS and YFSETQ. The CDR3 is made up of 18 amino acids. Trimming took off 0 bases at V and 7 bases at J, with 23 bases between the two ends. The CDR3 protein is CASSLVGQASSARNIQYF. CDR3 in DNA: TGCGCCAGCAGCTTGGTTGGTCAGGCCTCGTCAGCAAGGAACATTCAGTACTTC. Based on the CDR3 plus reference TRBV5-1 and TRBJ2-4, the full variable domain is KAGVTQTPRYLIKTRGQQVTLSCSPISGHRSVSWYQQTPGQGLQFLFEYFSETQRNKGNFPGRFSGRQFSNSRSEMNVSTLELGDSALYLCASSLVGQASSARNIQYFGAGTRLSVL.

Note on this clonotype: A read error is possible here, since a much larger clone lies one base away. V usage is TRBV3-1 and J usage is TRBJ1-3; D uncertain. The germline V gene has CDR1 LGHDT and CDR2 YNNKEL (reference sequence). The CDR3 has 17 amino acids. CDR3 sequence reads: CASSDSGTATSGDTIYF. CDR3 DNA: TGTGCCAGCAGCGACTCTGGTACAGCCACCTCTGGAGACACCATATATTTT.

This clonotype is termed large. The CDR3 DNA reads TGCGCCAGCAGCTTGATGCTAGCGGAGTCCTACGAGCAGTACTTC. It translates to CASSLMLAESYEQYF. The chain employs TRBV5-1 and TRBJ2-7, with TRBD2 matching over 7 bases. The V and J ends lost 1 base and 1 base, in that order; junction bases with no gene match: 5. CDR1 is SGHRS, CDR2 YFSETQ, per germline. CDR3 size: 15 residues.

This clonotype was seen at least ten times. V is TRBV5-1 and J is TRBJ2-2; D is unresolved. Germline CDR1 SGHRS, CDR2 YFSETQ. The CDR3 consists of 12 residues. The V gene lost 4 bases and the J gene lost 2 bases, with 3 bases spanning the gap. The CDR3 DNA is TGCGCCAGCAGCGTCAACACCGGGGAGCTGTTTTTT. Protein product: CASSVNTGELFF.

The chain has TRBV13 and TRBJ2-2; 8 bases are shared with TRBD2. V lost 1 base to trimming and J lost 5 bases; unmatched junction nucleotides: 3. The CDR3 totals 15 residues. Germline V CDR1 and CDR2: PRHDT, FYEKMQ (reference sequence). The CDR3 nucleotides are TGTGCCAGCAGCTTAGTTGCGGGAGGTACCGGGGAGCTGTTTTTT. It encodes CASSLVAGGTGELFF. Looking up the rest from reference TRBV13 and TRBJ2-2 gives the full variable domain: AAGVIQSPRHLIKEKRETATLKCYPIPRHDTVYWYQQGPGQDPQFLISFYEKMQSDKGSIPDRFSAQQFSDYHSELNMSSLELGDSALYFCASSLVAGGTGELFFGEGSRLTVL.

This clonotype has a count of ten or more. The CDR3 spells CASSQDRGRNSPLHF. DNA of the CDR3: TGTGCCAGCAGCCAAGATCGGGGGAGGAATTCACCCCTCCACTTT. The chain joins TRBV4-2 to TRBJ1-6, with D possibly being TRBD1 (5 bases). CDR1 is LGHNA, CDR2 YNFKEQ, per germline. The CDR3 totals 15 residues. Trimming cost V 0 bases and J 7 bases, with 10 bases left between them.

This clonotype was observed many times. The chain has TRBV25-1 and TRBJ2-7; 7 bases fit TRBD2. Trimming cost V 6 bases and J 3 bases; bases outside gene matches: 11. The CDR3 has 15 amino acids. Germline loops: CDR1 MGHDK, CDR2 SYGVNS. The CDR3 spells CASSGGGLIFYEQYF. CDR3 DNA: TGTGCCAGCAGCGGGGGAGGGCTAATTTTCTACGAGCAGTACTTC.

The gene calls are TRBV20-1 and TRBJ2-7; TRBD2 aligns across 13 bases. The length of the CDR3 is 14 residues. CDR1 and CDR2 (germline): DFQATT, SNEGSKA (reference sequence). V shed 6 bases, J shed 7 bases, and the junction held 9 bases outside the gene matches. The CDR3 protein is CSAGLAGAPWEQYF. Here the CDR3 DNA reads TGCAGTGCCGGACTAGCGGGAGCGCCCTGGGAGCAGTACTTC.

The gene calls are TRBV27 and TRBJ2-2; D remains unclear. Germline V gene data show CDR1 as MNHEY and CDR2 as SMNVEV (reference sequence). The CDR3 has 14 residues. The V end was cut by 3 bases, the J end by 6 bases, with 11 bases between. The CDR3 coding sequence is TGTGCCAGCAGTTTTTGGGGTGGGGCCGGGGAGCTGTTTTTT. Protein: CASSFWGGAGELFF.

Many counts were recorded for this clonotype. The chain links TRBV18 to TRBJ1-2, with TRBD1 as a possible D gene (5 bases). CDR3 length: 15 amino acids. Per germline, CDR1 KGHSH and CDR2 LQKENI. With 0 bases removed from V and 4 bases from J, the gap between germline ends came to 12 bases. CDR3 DNA sequence: TGTGCCAGCTCACCACCCCAGGGTATGGTCTATGGCTACACCTTC. Its protein product is CASSPPQGMVYGYTF. The whole variable domain, remainder taken from reference TRBV18 and TRBJ1-2, is NAGVMQNPRHLVRRRGQEARLRCSPMKGHSHVYWYRQLPEEGLKFMVYLQKENIIDESGMPKERFSAEFPKEGPSILRIQQVVRGDSAAYFCASSPPQGMVYGYTFGSGTRLTVV.

Judged by abundance, this clonotype is medium-sized (0.01 to 0.1%). The genes are TRBV6-5 and TRBJ1-2, with D perhaps matching TRBD1 (6 bases). Germline V gene sequence: CDR1 MNHEY, CDR2 SVGAGI. Trimming shortened V by 6 bases and J by 3 bases, and 8 bases separated the two germline ends. The CDR3 is made up of 12 amino acids. CDR3: CASSDRYYGYTF. The DNA of the CDR3 is TGTGCCAGCAGCGACAGGTACTATGGCTACACCTTC.

Within the sample, this clonotype is medium-sized. The V call is TRBV7-2, the J call TRBJ2-3; perhaps TRBD2 as D (6 bases). Germline V CDR1 and CDR2: SGHTA, FQGNSA. V lost 2 bases to trimming and J lost 3 bases, with 12 bases between them. The CDR3 loop spans 15 amino acids. CDR3 region: CASSLYGGLTDTQYF. The CDR3 DNA follows: TGTGCCAGCAGCTTATACGGGGGTCTGACAGATACGCAGTATTTT.

The rearrangement uses TRBV28 and TRBJ2-7, with D tentatively TRBD1 (6 bases). Germline lookup yields CDR1 MDHEN and CDR2 SYDVKM. The CDR3 is made up of 15 amino acids. Trimming removed 6 bases at V and 4 bases at J, with 19 bases between. CDR3 DNA: TGTGCCAGCAGGCCTTGGGACGGACAGCGTTACGAGCAGTACTTC. Translating gives CASRPWDGQRYEQYF.

At least ten counts were recorded for this clonotype. The V gene is TRBV7-2, the J gene TRBJ2-2, with a weak D call TRBD2 (6 bases). Per the germline V gene, CDR1 is SGHTA and CDR2 is FQGNSA. The CDR3 spans 15 residues. Trimming removed 1 base from V and 5 bases from J, with 11 bases in between. The CDR3 reads CASSLGVGGTGELFF. CDR3 nucleotide sequence: TGTGCCAGCAGCTTAGGGGTGGGGGGAACCGGGGAGCTGTTTTTT.

This clonotype was observed many times. V usage is TRBV20-1 and J usage is TRBJ2-7; the match to TRBD2 covers 14 bases. CDR3 length: 17 amino acids. After removal of 0 bases from V and 3 bases from J, the junction contained 7 bases not matched to a gene. The V gene's germline CDR1 is DFQATT and CDR2 SNEGSKA (reference sequence). The CDR3 coding sequence is TGCAGTGCTAGAGATCTCGGACTAGCGGGAGGCCGCTACGAGCAGTACTTC. Its protein product is CSARDLGLAGGRYEQYF.

Many counts were recorded for this clonotype. The chain uses TRBV27 and TRBJ2-5; D could derive from TRBD1 or TRBD2 (5 bases each). This CDR3 has 15 residues. V lost 0 bases and J lost 2, with 10 bases in between. Per the germline V gene, CDR1 is MNHEY and CDR2 is SMNVEV (reference sequence). CDR3 sequence (DNA): TGTGCCAGCAGTTTATCGGGGACGGAACAAGAGACCCAGTACTTC. Protein sequence: CASSLSGTEQETQYF.